This T cell receptor (beta chain) was captured in a study of T cell responses to AZD1222 COVID-19 vaccine. Notes on this clone: Its antigen is currently unknown.

The method was immunoSEQ multiplex PCR; TCRdb's version includes in-frame clones alone and lacks a portion of them. The sample lists tens of thousands of clones; 88% were seen once. Broader study findings: Clonal diversity was possibly underestimated; the donors were predominantly white British and more often female.

Trimming took 3 bases from V and 2 from J, leaving 11 bases between them. The CDR3 consists of 14 residues. CDR1 MNHNS and CDR2 SASEGT come from the germline V gene. V gene TRBV6-1 combines with J gene TRBJ2-7; D is perhaps TRBD2 (5 bases). The source of this sequence is an adult who received the AZD1222 COVID-19 vaccine. The sequencing used peripheral blood, collected 28 days after the second AZD1222 dose. CDR3 loop: CASSEATGTYEQYF. The CDR3 nucleotides read TGTGCCAGCAGTGAGGCGACGGGGACCTACGAGCAGTACTTC.